This TCR beta chain came from a study of CD8+ T cells in alopecia areata. Study-level background: Administration of oral tofacitinib to treated patients was at 5 to 10 mg twice daily.

CDR3 length equals 13 residues. Germline CDR1 reads SGDLS; CDR2 reads YYNGEE. The V and J ends lost 1 base and 10 bases respectively, with 9 bases between them. General study points: Sequencing of scalp samples also captures resident alphabeta T cells of normal skin. In scalp and blood during tofacitinib, many expanded lesional clones persisted.

Investigators isolated RNA and reverse transcribed it into cDNA to act as the sequencing template. The table came from immunoSEQ multiplex PCR; TCRdb's copy has only in-frame clones and leaves some out. The sample has 150,000 to 200,000 clones, roughly three fifths seen once. The treatment is: oral pan-JAK inhibitor, 5-10 mg twice daily. This clone turned up a few times. Its target is not known. The receptor was isolated from a human donor with alopecia areata. The material sequenced was CD4+ T cells sorted from blood, taken around week 47, from a patient treated with tofacitinib. The chain has TRBV9 and TRBJ1-6, with a weak D call TRBD1 (5 bases). DNA of the CDR3: TGTGCCAGCAGCGTACGGAAGGGGTCACCCCTCCACTTT. Protein: CASSVRKGSPLHF.